This T cell receptor (beta chain) was captured by sequencing in a study of Graves' ophthalmopathy and Graves' hyperthyroidism. Study-level results: Also, most clonotypes expanded in the thyroid above 0.001 frequency appeared in blood.

The TCR beta CDR3 regions underwent amplification from RNA transcripts. The library came from an HTBI-primed first-round RT-PCR and a second-round multiplex PCR. TCRdb independently ran MiXCR on the multiplex PCR reads; one entry per CDR3 protein. The sample consists of 650,000 to 900,000 distinct CDR3 sequences, approximately 40% of them appearing once. As for this clonotype: Its target is not known.

Moderately to severely active ophthalmopathy under 3 months, CAS at least 3, NOSPECS at least 4. Germline V gene lookup returns CDR1 WSHSY and CDR2 SAAADI. The germline V and J ends were trimmed by 8 bases and 3 bases, with 13 bases remaining between them. The CDR3 runs to 13 residues. The sequence was collected from an adult man with Graves' ophthalmopathy. Sample: peripheral blood. The V and J genes are TRBV10-2 and TRBJ1-1; D is ambiguous. The CDR3 here is CASSWPLDTEAFF. In nucleotides, the CDR3 is TGCGCCAGCTCGTGGCCGTTGGACACTGAAGCTTTCTTT.